The 18 T cell receptor beta chains listed next were all sequenced from one sample in a study of blood T cell repertoires in COVID-19. Clones were read by immunoSEQ multiplex PCR, and TCRdb kept only the in-frame ones, dropping some. Among around 180,000 clones listed, 88% were seen once. Sequenced: peripheral blood. Source of these receptors: a human donor in a cohort sampled during active COVID-19.

This clone was seen once. The rearrangement uses TRBV10-2 and TRBJ2-5; D unclear. Trimming removed 3 bases at V and 5 bases at J, with 10 bases between. Germline V gene lookup returns CDR1 WSHSY and CDR2 SAAADI. This CDR3 comprises 13 residues. The chain's CDR3 is CASSDNTVETQYF. The CDR3 DNA sequence: TGCGCCAGCAGTGATAATACGGTGGAGACCCAGTACTTC.

This rearrangement joins TRBV2 to TRBJ2-1; D call uncertain. V was shortened by 7 bases and J by 2 bases, with 6 bases between the two germline ends. Germline CDR1 and CDR2: SNHLY and FYNNEI. This CDR3 has 12 residues. CDR3 amino acids: CASKETYNEQFF. The CDR3 region has the DNA TGTGCCAGCAAGGAGACCTACAATGAGCAGTTCTTC.

The chain employs TRBV6-5 and TRBJ2-1, with D perhaps matching TRBD2 (6 bases). Germline CDR1 is MNHEY and CDR2 is SVGAGI. V lost 8 bases and J lost 4, with 12 bases in between. The CDR3 has 13 residues. CDR3 region: CASWRGGYNEQFF. CDR3 DNA: TGTGCCAGCTGGAGGGGAGGATACAATGAGCAGTTCTTC.

V usage is TRBV7-9 and J usage is TRBJ2-3; TRBD1 matches 10 bases. CDR3 length: 16 amino acids. J lost 1 base, V lost 6 bases, and 7 bases had no gene match. CDR1 and CDR2 (germline): SEHNR, FQNEAQ (reference sequence). The CDR3 region has the DNA TGTGCCAGCAGGCACGCCGGGACAGGGGGCACAGATACGCAGTATTTT. This translates into CASRHAGTGGTDTQYF. The variable domain in full, with the rest retrieved from reference TRBV7-9 and TRBJ2-3, is DTGVSQNPRHKITKRGQNVTFRCDPISEHNRLYWYRQTLGQGPEFLTYFQNEAQLEKSRLLSDRFSAERPKGSFSTLEIQRTEQGDSAMYLCASRHAGTGGTDTQYFGPGTRLTVL.

The V gene is TRBV27, the J gene TRBJ2-1; unclear D gene. CDR1 and CDR2 (germline): MNHEY, SMNVEV (reference sequence). This CDR3 has 14 amino acids. V gave up 0 bases and J gave up 5 bases, with 8 bases separating them. The DNA of the CDR3 is TGTGCCAGCAGTTTATCGGGCACGGACAATGAGCAGTTCTTC. It translates to CASSLSGTDNEQFF.

Remarks on this clone: This sample also contains other DNA sequences that code for the same CDR3. The rearrangement uses TRBV15 and TRBJ2-5; D uncertain. CDR1 and CDR2 from the germline V gene are LNHNV and YYDKDF (reference sequence). The length of the CDR3 is 13 residues. Deletions cut 0 bases from V and 4 bases from J, with 6 bases between. CDR3 protein: CATSRDSSETQYF. The DNA for the CDR3 is TGTGCCACCAGCAGAGATTCATCAGAGACCCAGTACTTC. The variable domain in full, completed from reference TRBV15 and TRBJ2-5, reads DAMVIQNPRYQVTQFGKPVTLSCSQTLNHNVMYWYQQKSSQAPKLLFHYYDKDFNNEADTPDNFQSRRPNTSFCFLDIRSPGLGDTAMYLCATSRDSSETQYFGPGTRLLVL.

The chain recombines TRBV9 with TRBJ2-7, with TRBD2 identical over 10 bases. Germline trimming cut 3 bases from V and 2 bases from J; bases unmatched to any gene: 5. Per the germline V gene, CDR1 is SGDLS and CDR2 is YYNGEE. The CDR3 loop spans 15 amino acids. In nucleotides, the CDR3 is TGTGCCAGCAGCGCTTCTAGCGGGAGTACCTACGAGCAGTACTTC. Residues: CASSASSGSTYEQYF. Using reference TRBV9 and TRBJ2-7 for the parts outside the CDR3, the full variable domain is DSGVTQTPKHLITATGQRVTLRCSPRSGDLSVYWYQQSLDQGLQFLIQYYNGEERAKGNILERFSAQQFPDLHSELNLSSLELGDSALYFCASSASSGSTYEQYFGPGTRLTVT.

V usage is TRBV28 and J usage is TRBJ2-3; possibly TRBD2 for D (5 bases). CDR3 length: 13 amino acids. Trimming took off 3 bases at V and 4 bases at J, with 8 bases between the two ends. Germline CDR1 MDHEN, CDR2 SYDVKM. CDR3 nucleotide sequence: TGTGCCAGCAGTTTGGACTGGTCAGATACGCAGTATTTT. As protein: CASSLDWSDTQYF.

The chain combines TRBV7-6 with TRBJ1-1; D may be TRBD1 (6 bases). The CDR3 runs 15 residues. V lost 4 bases and J 1 base, leaving 13 bases between the germline ends. From germline, CDR1 is SGHVS and CDR2 FNYEAQ. In DNA, the CDR3 is TGTGCCAGCAGCTCCGGACAGTTAGGGAACACTGAAGCTTTCTTT. As protein: CASSSGQLGNTEAFF.

This chain uses TRBV5-1 with TRBJ2-2, with 8 bases aligning to TRBD2. Germline V gene data show CDR1 as SGHRS and CDR2 as YFSETQ. This CDR3 has 16 residues. V lost 0 bases, J lost 4 bases, and 5 bases stayed unmatched. The CDR3 here is CASSLGSGGPTGELFF. The DNA for the CDR3 is TGCGCCAGCAGCTTGGGAAGCGGGGGTCCCACCGGGGAGCTGTTTTTT.

This chain joins TRBV7-2 and TRBJ1-2, with TRBD1 matching over 10 bases. This CDR3 spans 14 amino acids. Per germline, CDR1 SGHTA and CDR2 FQGNSA. V lost 5 bases, J lost 8 bases, and 8 bases stayed unmatched. DNA of the CDR3: TGTGCCAGCAGCCTGGGACAGGGGACGACGGGCTACACCTTC. Its translation is CASSLGQGTTGYTF.

V usage is TRBV11-3 and J usage is TRBJ2-7, with D perhaps matching TRBD2 (6 bases). Germline V gene lookup returns CDR1 SGHNT and CDR2 YENEEA. The CDR3 is 15 amino acids. V lost 5 bases and J 3 bases, leaving 17 bases between the germline ends. CDR3 sequence: CASSPSGRGFYEQYF. CDR3 sequence (DNA): TGTGCCAGCAGCCCCTCCGGGCGGGGATTCTACGAGCAGTACTTC. Full variable domain (rest looked up from reference TRBV11-3 and TRBJ2-7): EAGVVQSPRYKIIEKKQPVAFWCNPISGHNTLYWYLQNLGQGPELLIRYENEEAVDDSQLPKDRFSAERLKGVDSTLKIQPAELGDSAVYLCASSPSGRGFYEQYFGPGTRLTVT.

The chain joins TRBV12-3 or TRBV12-4 to TRBJ1-5, with 7 positions matching TRBD1. The CDR3 has 13 residues. The junction had 5 bases not matched to a gene; V was cut back by 6 bases and J by 6 bases. The CDR3 DNA is TGTGCCAGCAGCCTAGGGGGCAGTCAGCCCCAGCATTTT. Translated, it gives CASSLGGSQPQHF.

This clone is a singleton in its sample. The chain joins TRBV21-1 to TRBJ1-1; no check of the table's D call, TRBD1, against the DNA was made. TRBV21-1 is an annotated pseudogene. The CDR3 sequence is 15 residues long. The CDR3 region is CASSKPGQGGEKAFF. In DNA, the CDR3 is TGTGCCAGCAGCAAGCCGGGACAGGGAGGAGAAAAAGCTTTCTTT.

The chain combines TRBV13 with TRBJ1-1; D is perhaps TRBD1 (6 bases). V was pared by 3 bases and J by 0 bases, with 14 bases between. Germline CDR1 reads PRHDT; CDR2 reads FYEKMQ (reference sequence). The CDR3 is 16 residues long. The DNA for the CDR3 is TGTGCCAGCAGCTTCCCGGGGAGGGGGGTGAACACTGAAGCTTTCTTT. This codes for CASSFPGRGVNTEAFF.

This chain links TRBV6-1 with TRBJ1-1; D is possibly TRBD1 (5 bases). The CDR3 covers 15 residues. Germline V gives CDR1 MNHNS, CDR2 SASEGT. V was clipped by 1 base and J by 1 base, with 10 bases between them. CDR3 region: CASSEVWGGNTEAFF. As DNA, the CDR3 is TGTGCCAGCAGTGAAGTATGGGGGGGGAACACTGAAGCTTTCTTT.

This clone is a singleton in its sample. The chain employs TRBV21-1 and TRBJ1-5; TRBD1, the table's D call, was not compared with the DNA. TRBV21-1 is labeled a pseudogene. This CDR3 is 16 amino acids long. The CDR3 sequence: CASSTSPTGCNQPQHF. The CDR3 DNA follows: TGTGCCAGCAGCACCAGCCCGACAGGTTGCAATCAGCCCCAGCATTTT.

The chain recombines TRBV27 with TRBJ2-3, with 13 bases matching TRBD2. This CDR3 is 15 amino acids long. The germline CDR1 and CDR2 sequences are MNHEY and SMNVEV (reference sequence). The V gene end was trimmed by 5 bases and the J gene end by 4 bases; junction bases not matched to a gene: 3. This CDR3 reads CASSRTSGGPDTQYF. The CDR3 DNA sequence: TGTGCCAGCAGTCGGACTAGCGGGGGCCCAGATACGCAGTATTTT.